Sequencing of this T cell receptor (beta chain) was carried out in a study of T cells after posttransplantation cyclophosphamide. This clone was picked up many times. The antigen is unknown. The study, taken as a whole, reports: Blood and skin or GI T cell repertoires showed limited TRB overlap. After PTCy, TRB diversity resembled that of CNI/methotrexate controls.

The data were produced by immunoSEQ multiplex PCR, yet TCRdb's version contains in-frame clones alone and is incomplete. The sample yields some 50,000 clones, without any singletons. The CDR3 runs 15 residues. Per germline, CDR1 MNHNS and CDR2 SASEGT. The V segment lost 6 bases and the J segment 7 bases; nucleotides outside the gene matches: 14. The sequenced sample was PBMCs. The chain carries TRBV6-1 and TRBJ1-2, with 7 bases matching TRBD1. The origin of this receptor is a man in his forties in good health, CMV-negative, and a related stem cell transplant donor. CDR3 residues: CASSRQGTMGVGYTF. CDR3 DNA: TGTGCCAGCAGCAGACAGGGAACCATGGGGGTTGGCTACACCTTC.